This T cell receptor (beta chain) was recorded in a study of identical twins. The CDR3 is 14 residues long. J gave up 5 bases and V 6 bases, and 8 bases lay outside the gene matches. Per germline, CDR1 MNHNS and CDR2 SASEGT. This clonotype has ten or more counts. The antigen is undetermined. Study-wide results and limits: Abundant cord blood beta clonotypes carried fewer insertions; memory repertoires showed none. The authors drew conclusions from cross-sectional statistical analysis rather than following the same donors.

A single record per CDR3 protein comes from TCRdb applying MiXCR to the 5' RACE reads. This sample yields 690,000 or so distinct CDR3 sequences, of which around 6% are seen a single time; approximately 1.6% belongs to the top ten. Material: naive T cells sorted from blood. The chain joins TRBV6-1 to TRBJ2-7, with 9 positions matching TRBD1. This receptor was taken from a man aged 18-30 years in good health. CDR3 in amino acids: CASRSPGQGDEQYF. As DNA, the CDR3 is TGTGCCAGCAGATCGCCGGGACAGGGTGACGAGCAGTACTTC.